A single sample gave rise to the 18 T cell receptor beta chains below, sequenced in a study of regulatory T cells in long-lasting Graves disease. HTBI primers from iRepertoire and Arm-PCR of CDR3 regions yielded the TCR beta libraries. TCRdb re-derived calls from the multiplex PCR reads in MiXCR, one entry per CDR3 protein. The table records 400,000 to 650,000 distinct CDR3 sequences, more than 15% of them present only once. Time point here: newly diagnosed GD, antithyroid drugs for less than 3 months. From PBMCs, RNA was extracted and then used to make the TCR library. The same data also went into a second study, on T cells in Graves' hyperthyroidism and ophthalmopathy.

Material: peripheral blood mononuclear cells (PBMCs), obtained at new diagnosis, from a patient treated with antithyroid drugs. The receptors shown here come from a middle-aged woman with Graves disease.

V usage is TRBV19 and J usage is TRBJ2-2; 8 bases agree with TRBD2. Trimming took 5 bases from V and 7 from J; bases not matched to a gene: 6. CDR1 is LNHDA and CDR2 is SQIVND in the germline V gene (reference sequence). This CDR3 is built from 14 residues. The CDR3 reads CASSFGLAGGELFF. The CDR3 nucleotides are TGTGCCAGTAGTTTCGGACTAGCAGGCGGGGAGCTGTTTTTT.

This clonotype was counted at least ten times. The rearrangement uses TRBV5-1 and TRBJ1-1, with D maybe TRBD1 (5 bases). This CDR3 region has 14 residues. V lost 2 bases and J lost 1, with 9 bases in between. Looked up from germline, CDR1 is SGHRS and CDR2 is YFSETQ. The CDR3 reads CASSFSGGNTEAFF. The CDR3 bases are TGCGCCAGCAGCTTTTCCGGGGGGAACACTGAAGCTTTCTTT.

As concerns this clonotype: Since a far larger clone is one base different, this is likely a read error. The chain couples TRBV6-1 to TRBJ1-1; D remains unclear. Germline lookup yields CDR1 MNHNS and CDR2 SASEGT. There are 17 residues in the CDR3. V lost 6 bases and J lost 5, with 25 bases in between. The CDR3 sequence is CASSLRSAPDLRTEAFF. In DNA, the CDR3 is TGTGCCAGCAGCTTGCGATCAGCCCCTGATTTGAGGACTGAAGCTTTCTTT.

This clonotype was seen more than once but under ten times. The chain joins TRBV7-9 to TRBJ2-4; D not certain. V lost 6 bases, J lost 2 bases, and 14 bases lay in between. This CDR3 is 15 amino acids long. CDR1 and CDR2 from the germline V gene are SEHNR and FQNEAQ (reference sequence). In DNA, the CDR3 is TGTGCCAGCAGACCCCCCAACCGTACCAAAAACATTCAGTACTTC. This sequence encodes CASRPPNRTKNIQYF.

At least ten counts were recorded for this clonotype. This sequence joins TRBV3-1 and TRBJ2-3, with D hard to call. The germline V gene has CDR1 LGHDT and CDR2 YNNKEL (reference sequence). This CDR3 is built from 13 residues. V lost 1 base, J lost 4 bases, and 6 bases lay in between. The CDR3 DNA sequence: TGTGCCAGCAGCCAAGCGGTATCAGATACGCAGTATTTT. Translation gives CASSQAVSDTQYF.

This clonotype was seen many times. The genes are TRBV3-1 and TRBJ1-2, with 7 bases lining up with TRBD1. The CDR3 extends over 14 amino acids. The J segment lost 3 bases and the V segment lost 4 bases, leaving 5 bases of the junction unmatched. Germline V gene data show CDR1 as LGHDT and CDR2 as YNNKEL (reference sequence). The CDR3 protein is CASSPWGTDYGYTF. CDR3 nucleotides: TGTGCCAGCAGCCCCTGGGGGACAGACTATGGCTACACCTTC.

Ten or more counts support this clonotype. CDR3 sequence reads: CASIQGLFNEQFF. In DNA, the CDR3 is TGTGCCAGCATCCAGGGTTTATTCAATGAGCAGTTCTTC. V is TRBV2 and J is TRBJ2-1, with D perhaps TRBD1 (5 bases). Trimming cost V 7 bases and J 6 bases, with 13 bases left between them. Germline V gives CDR1 SNHLY, CDR2 FYNNEI. The CDR3 is made up of 13 amino acids.

CDR3 protein: CASSLAGSSNYGYTF. In nucleotides, the CDR3 is TGCGCCAGCAGCTTGGCCGGCAGCTCAAACTATGGCTACACCTTC. This chain connects TRBV5-1 to TRBJ1-2; D gene ambiguous. The V end lost 0 bases, the J end lost 2 bases, and 11 bases lay between the germline ends. Germline loops: CDR1 SGHRS, CDR2 YFSETQ. CDR3 length: 15 amino acids.

This chain links TRBV29-1 with TRBJ1-1; D not certain. Germline loops: CDR1 SQVTM, CDR2 ANQGSEA. The V end was cut by 2 bases, the J end by 10 bases, with 8 bases between. There are 10 residues in the CDR3. In nucleotides, the CDR3 is TGCAGCGTTGAAAGTACCCGAGCTTTCTTT. It specifies CSVESTRAFF.

The CDR3 DNA reads as TGTGCCAGCACCCCCCCGGGGACCGCTAACACTGAAGCTTTCTTT. As protein: CASTPPGTANTEAFF. The genes are TRBV5-5 and TRBJ1-1; a weak D match, TRBD1 (5 bases). The CDR3 totals 15 residues. Germline loops: CDR1 SGHKS, CDR2 YYEKEE (reference sequence). The V end lost 6 bases, the J end lost 2 bases, and 17 bases lay between the germline ends.

The sample holds a few counts of this clonotype. V gene TRBV25-1 combines with J gene TRBJ2-1; tentatively, D is TRBD1 (7 bases). Between the trimmed V and J ends, which lost 2 bases and 8 bases, there was a span of 16 bases. This CDR3 contains 15 residues. CDR1 is MGHDK and CDR2 is SYGVNS in the germline V gene. The CDR3 DNA is TGTGCCAGCAGTGAAGGTGTGCAGGGGGGAGATGAGCAGTTCTTC. This codes for CASSEGVQGGDEQFF.

J is TRBJ1-5 and V is TRBV24-1; possible D gene TRBD1, 5 bases. V was pared by 4 bases and J by 2 bases, with 11 bases between. The CDR3 sequence is 15 residues long. The V gene's germline CDR1 is KGHDR and CDR2 SFDVKD. CDR3 protein: CATSDRGGGNQPQHF. Written as DNA, the CDR3 is TGTGCCACCAGTGACCGGGGGGGGGGCAATCAGCCCCAGCATTTT.

This clonotype was seen more than once but under ten times. The chain recombines TRBV5-1 with TRBJ1-3; D remains unclear. CDR1 and CDR2 from the germline V gene are SGHRS and YFSETQ. This CDR3 region has 17 residues. V gave up 4 bases and J gave up 0 bases, with 17 bases separating them. The CDR3 is CASSPSLQFTSGNTIYF. Written as DNA, the CDR3 is TGCGCCAGCAGCCCAAGCCTCCAGTTTACCTCTGGAAACACCATATATTTT.

This clonotype was found many times. The rearrangement links TRBV7-9 to TRBJ2-5; a weak D match, TRBD1 (5 bases). CDR1 is SEHNR, CDR2 FQNEAQ, per germline (reference sequence). This CDR3 is 15 amino acids long. Trimming pared 3 bases from V and 3 bases from J, leaving 14 bases between. The CDR3 nucleotides read TGTGCCAGCAGCTTCAGTGGCAGGGTGGAAGAGACCCAGTACTTC. Translation gives CASSFSGRVEETQYF.

This clonotype was counted many times. The chain couples TRBV20-1 to TRBJ2-1; no clear D. CDR1 is DFQATT, CDR2 SNEGSKA, per germline (reference sequence). CDR3 length equals 11 residues. The V gene lost 8 bases and the J gene lost 15 bases, with 20 bases spanning the gap. The CDR3 region is CSTLSQKARFF. The CDR3 DNA reads as TGCAGTACGCTTTCCCAGAAAGCGAGGTTCTTC.

The chain has TRBV6-2 or TRBV6-3 and TRBJ2-2; no firm D call. The CDR3 is 12 amino acids. Germline CDR1 MNHEY, CDR2 SVGEGT. The germline V and J ends were trimmed by 2 bases and 6 bases, with 4 bases remaining between them. This CDR3 reads CASSYVAGELFF. Written as DNA, the CDR3 is TGTGCCAGCAGTTACGTGGCCGGGGAGCTGTTTTTT.

This clonotype was seen at least ten times. The rearrangement joins TRBV3-1 to TRBJ2-7; 8 bases match TRBD2. J was trimmed by 7 bases and V by 1 base; bases with no gene match: 9. Germline-derived CDR1 and CDR2 are LGHDT and YNNKEL (reference sequence). CDR3 length: 15 residues. The CDR3 DNA sequence: TGTGCCAGCAGCCAAGCGCCCGGGACTAGTAATGAGCAGTACTTC. Encoded protein: CASSQAPGTSNEQYF.

This clonotype occurred a few times. V gene TRBV5-5 combines with J gene TRBJ2-1; D remains ambiguous. V was pared by 2 bases and J by 0 bases, with 12 bases between. The CDR3 is 16 residues long. Germline V CDR1 and CDR2: SGHKS, YYEKEE (reference sequence). The CDR3: CASSLDTDNSYNEQFF. The CDR3, as DNA: TGTGCCAGCAGCTTAGACACAGATAACTCCTACAATGAGCAGTTCTTC.